The rows below give T cell receptor beta chains drawn from one sample of a study of T cells in localized non-small cell lung cancer. This table comes from immunoSEQ multiplex PCR, and its TCRdb copy is limited to in-frame clones, with some not included. Of around 15,000 clones listed, roughly 81% are singletons. The sample here was peripheral blood, taken before any cancer treatment. All receptors derive from a male donor older than 55 with stage I lung adenocarcinoma. The CDR3 runs from the conserved cysteine through the conserved F or W. Each record gives: V gene, D gene, J gene, clone size, CDR3 protein, CDR3 DNA. The D gene is left open where the match is weak. Size is stated for part of the rows, as once, few or many counts, or as a class when the clone is expanded.

v_call: TRBV6-1
d_call: NA
j_call: TRBJ2-5
clone_size: NA
cdr3_aa: CASSDGTTQETQYF
cdr3_nt: TGTGCCAGCAGTGACGGTACCACCCAAGAGACCCAGTACTTC

v_call: TRBV28
d_call: TRBD2
j_call: TRBJ2-1
clone_size: NA
cdr3_aa: CASSYASGTSEREQFF
cdr3_nt: TGTGCCAGCAGTTACGCGTCCGGGACTAGCGAGAGGGAGCAGTTCTTC

v_call: TRBV28
d_call: NA
j_call: TRBJ1-4
clone_size: NA
cdr3_aa: CASSQDDGGGIQVF
cdr3_nt: TGTGCCAGCAGCCAAGATGATGGCGGTGGGATCCAAGTTTTT

v_call: TRBV6-6
d_call: TRBD2
j_call: TRBJ2-1
clone_size: once
cdr3_aa: CASIGSGVNEQFF
cdr3_nt: TGTGCCAGCATCGGTAGCGGGGTCAATGAGCAGTTCTTC

v_call: TRBV7-2
d_call: NA
j_call: TRBJ2-6
clone_size: NA
cdr3_aa: CASSFVGAGANVLTF
cdr3_nt: TGTGCCAGCAGCTTCGTCGGGGCTGGGGCCAACGTCCTGACTTTC

v_call: TRBV28
d_call: NA
j_call: TRBJ2-5
clone_size: NA
cdr3_aa: CASSFSDLWRTQYF
cdr3_nt: TGTGCCAGCAGTTTCTCGGACCTCTGGAGGACCCAGTACTTC

v_call: TRBV6-1
d_call: NA
j_call: TRBJ2-2
clone_size: few
cdr3_aa: CASSEVDYPNTGELFF
cdr3_nt: TGTGCCAGCAGTGAAGTGGACTACCCGAACACCGGGGAGCTGTTTTTT

v_call: TRBV19
d_call: TRBD1
j_call: TRBJ2-7
clone_size: NA
cdr3_aa: CASSTTGGYEQYF
cdr3_nt: TGTGCCAGTAGTACGACAGGGGGCTACGAGCAGTACTTC

v_call: TRBV19
d_call: NA
j_call: TRBJ2-1
clone_size: few
cdr3_aa: CASSIRHFGSSYNEQFF
cdr3_nt: TGTGCCAGTAGTATACGACATTTCGGTAGCTCCTACAATGAGCAGTTCTTC

v_call: TRBV30
d_call: TRBD2
j_call: TRBJ2-3
clone_size: NA
cdr3_aa: CAWSPLAGSPDTQYF
cdr3_nt: TGTGCCTGGAGCCCACTAGCGGGGAGTCCGGATACGCAGTATTTT

v_call: TRBV11-2
d_call: NA
j_call: TRBJ2-5
clone_size: medium-sized
cdr3_aa: CASSLGQAWETQYF
cdr3_nt: TGTGCCAGCAGCTTAGGGCAGGCATGGGAGACCCAGTACTTC

v_call: TRBV6-4
d_call: NA
j_call: TRBJ1-2
clone_size: NA
cdr3_aa: CASSERQIYGYTF
cdr3_nt: TGTGCCAGCAGTGAAAGGCAGATTTATGGCTACACCTTC

v_call: TRBV9
d_call: NA
j_call: TRBJ2-2
clone_size: once
cdr3_aa: CASSVAPGANTGELFF
cdr3_nt: TGTGCCAGCAGCGTAGCCCCAGGGGCGAACACCGGGGAGCTGTTTTTT